This T cell receptor (beta chain) was identified in a study of T cell clonotyping in hematopoietic cell transplantation. Study-wide results and caveats: Higher Inverse Simpson Index values in graft donor and pretransplant recipient predicted broader posttransplant TCR diversity. After transplant, recipient diversity fell while pathologically expanded clonotypes grew through day 180. Without cell sorting, CD4 versus CD8 contributions remain unresolved.

Produced via immunoSEQ multiplex PCR; TCRdb's table is partial and in-frame only. This table has 13,000 to 15,000 clones, around 98% appearing once. Blood collection times were about day -28 and days 30, 100, 180 posttransplant. The trim removed 4 bases at V and 4 bases at J, leaving 6 bases unmatched. Germline V gives CDR1 MNHEY, CDR2 SVGAGI. This CDR3 is 15 amino acids long. This clone came up once. The antigen remains undetermined. This sample comprised peripheral blood mononuclear cells, obtained 30 days after allogeneic stem cell transplant. The J gene is TRBJ2-5, the V gene TRBV6-5; 10 bases match TRBD1. This receptor was obtained from a female patient in her 50s who had an allogeneic stem cell transplant from an unrelated donor, so T cells may come from the graft donor. Some clones in this sample may be carry-over from other donors' samples. The CDR3 reads CASSSTGGGGETQYF. In DNA, the CDR3 is TGTGCCAGCAGTTCGACAGGGGGCGGGGGAGAGACCCAGTACTTC.